The clone carrying this TCR beta chain was counted a single time. Germline loops: CDR1 SGHRS, CDR2 YFSETQ. CDR3 length: 15 amino acids. J lost 2 bases, V lost 4 bases, and 8 bases had no gene match. The input for sorted-subset replicate PCRs was 200 to 250 ng DNA, tens of thousands of T cell genomes. The method was immunoSEQ multiplex PCR; TCRdb's version includes in-frame clones alone and lacks a portion of them. Counted here are millions of clones, roughly 93% occurring once; the ten biggest clones make up 0.3% to 0.4%. This sample is drawn from a study of shared clonotypes between healthy human individuals.

The chain links TRBV5-1 to TRBJ2-5; 7 bases match TRBD1. This TCR came from a man aged 18-30 years in good health. Some clones in this sample may be carry-over from other donors' samples. The sequencing input was naive CD4+ T cells from PBMCs. The subset was: CD45RA+ positively selected. The CDR3 loop reads CASSLRGPGQETQYF. In nucleotides, the CDR3 is TGCGCCAGCAGCCTGAGGGGGCCGGGGCAAGAGACCCAGTACTTC. The variable domain in full, completed from reference TRBV5-1 and TRBJ2-5, reads KAGVTQTPRYLIKTRGQQVTLSCSPISGHRSVSWYQQTPGQGLQFLFEYFSETQRNKGNFPGRFSGRQFSNSRSEMNVSTLELGDSALYLCASSLRGPGQETQYFGPGTRLLVL.